The rows below give T cell receptor beta chains drawn from one sample of a study of blood T cell repertoires in COVID-19. Profiled with immunoSEQ multiplex PCR; TCRdb holds only in-frame clones, not every one. The sample includes 130,000 or so clones, over 80% of them seen just once. Sequenced material: PBMCs or T cells enriched from blood (not recorded which). Every receptor here comes from a man aged 25-45 years who had recovered from COVID-19. The CDR3 runs from the conserved cysteine through the conserved F or W. A D gene is named only where the DNA matches it firmly. For some rows the clone size is stated as once, few or many, or as a class when expanded; others skip it.

J | D | V | size | length | CDR3 | DNA
TRBJ2-2 | - | TRBV18 | once | 14 | CASSPLANTGELFF | TGTGCCAGCTCACCGCTAGCTAACACCGGGGAGCTGTTTTTT
TRBJ2-5 | TRBD2 | TRBV7-7 | - | 15 | CASSPYGRGQETQYF | TGTGCCAGCAGCCCCTACGGGAGGGGCCAAGAGACCCAGTACTTC
TRBJ1-2 | - | TRBV5-6 | few | 15 | CASSLIQDRFYGYTF | TGTGCCAGCAGCTTGATACAGGACAGATTCTATGGCTACACCTTC
TRBJ2-7 | TRBD2 | TRBV15 | - | 15 | CATSPPGLAGSEQYF | TGTGCCACCAGCCCCCCGGGACTAGCGGGAAGCGAGCAGTACTTC
TRBJ1-1 | - | TRBV11-2 | - | 16 | CASSLDGVGMNTEAFF | TGTGCCAGCAGCTTAGACGGGGTCGGGATGAACACTGAAGCTTTCTTT
TRBJ1-2 | - | TRBV6-6 | - | 15 | CASRPRGEIDYGYTF | TGTGCCAGCAGGCCCCGGGGTGAGATCGACTATGGCTACACCTTC
TRBJ2-5 | - | TRBV5-4 | - | 13 | CASSSRLEETQYF | TGTGCCAGCAGCTCTAGACTAGAAGAGACCCAGTACTTC
TRBJ2-3 | TRBD2 | TRBV5-1 | - | 16 | CASSLESSGVTDTQYF | TGCGCCAGCAGCTTGGAGTCTAGCGGGGTCACAGATACGCAGTATTTT
TRBJ1-2 | TRBD1 | TRBV11-2 | - | 15 | CASSLRDRVGYGYTF | TGTGCCAGCAGCTTGAGGGACAGGGTTGGCTATGGCTACACCTTC
TRBJ2-2 | - | TRBV5-1 | - | 12 | CASREGTGELFF | TGCGCCAGCAGGGAGGGCACCGGGGAGCTGTTTTTT
TRBJ1-5 | TRBD1 | TRBV27 | - | 21 | CASSSSPSTLRSDRENQPQHF | TGTGCCAGCAGTTCCTCCCCTTCCACACTTCGATCGGACAGGGAGAACCAGCCCCAGCATTTT
TRBJ1-2 | TRBD1 | TRBV19 | - | 15 | CASSVQPGQVYGYTF | TGTGCCAGTAGTGTACAACCGGGACAGGTTTACGGCTACACCTTC
TRBJ2-7 | - | TRBV27 | - | 12 | CASSSQLTEQYF | TGTGCCAGCAGTTCCCAATTGACAGAGCAGTACTTC
TRBJ2-1 | - | TRBV3-1/TRBV3-2 | - | 16 | CASSQPTRSSYNEQFF | TGTGCCAGCAGCCAACCAACAAGAAGCTCCTACAATGAGCAGTTCTTC
TRBJ2-7 | - | TRBV13 | - | 18 | CASRSAPLWGGYSYEQYF | TGTGCCAGCAGGTCGGCTCCCCTTTGGGGCGGCTACTCCTACGAGCAGTACTTC
TRBJ1-5 | - | TRBV19 | - | 13 | CASSGSLDQPQHF | TGTGCCAGTAGTGGGAGTTTGGATCAGCCCCAGCATTTT
TRBJ1-2 | TRBD1 | TRBV5-4 | - | 14 | CASSLVGTAYGYTF | TGTGCCAGCAGCTTGGTGGGGACAGCCTATGGCTACACCTTC
TRBJ2-3 | - | TRBV19 | once | 14 | CASSTRTATDTQYF | TGTGCCAGTAGTACTCGGACAGCCACAGATACGCAGTATTTT
TRBJ2-1 | TRBD2 | TRBV29-1 | - | 15 | CSVGASGGIRNEQFF | TGCAGCGTTGGGGCTAGCGGGGGAATAAGAAATGAGCAGTTCTTC
TRBJ1-1 | - | TRBV29-1 | - | 13 | CSVEGTWNTEAFF | TGCAGCGTGGAGGGGACTTGGAACACTGAAGCTTTCTTT
TRBJ1-4 | - | TRBV6-2/TRBV6-3 | - | 13 | CASSYDPPGGLFF | TGTGCCAGCAGTTACGATCCGCCGGGGGGACTGTTTTTT
TRBJ1-2 | TRBD1 | TRBV19 | - | 14 | CASTQNRGSWGYTF | TGTGCCAGTACCCAAAACAGGGGAAGCTGGGGCTACACCTTC
TRBJ2-5 | TRBD2 | TRBV9 | - | 15 | CASSVSGRVEETQYF | TGTGCCAGCAGCGTTTCCGGGAGGGTAGAAGAGACCCAGTACTTC
TRBJ2-2 | TRBD2 | TRBV5-4 | - | 16 | CASSLRLAGNTGELFF | TGTGCCAGCAGCTTGAGACTAGCGGGGAACACCGGGGAGCTGTTTTTT
TRBJ1-1 | TRBD1 | TRBV19 | - | 14 | CASDTGGLNTEAFF | TGTGCCAGCGATACAGGGGGATTGAACACTGAAGCTTTCTTT
TRBJ2-7 | TRBD2 | TRBV6-4 | few | 15 | CASSEGVGGTYEQYF | TGTGCCAGCAGTGAGGGAGTGGGGGGGACCTACGAGCAGTACTTC
TRBJ2-5 | TRBD2 | TRBV9 | - | 16 | CASSASDGRGGETQYF | TGTGCCAGCAGCGCCTCCGATGGGAGGGGTGGGGAGACCCAGTACTTC
TRBJ1-2 | - | TRBV25-1 | - | 13 | CASSDFTRYGYTF | TGTGCCAGCAGTGATTTTACGCGCTATGGCTACACCTTC
TRBJ2-5 | TRBD2 | TRBV6-5 | large | 16 | CASSYPAGEGQETQYF | TGTGCCAGCAGTTATCCCGCGGGAGAAGGTCAAGAGACCCAGTACTTC
TRBJ2-3 | TRBD2 | TRBV11-2 | - | 20 | CASSLDLKGLAGAAGDTQYF | TGTGCCAGCAGCTTAGATCTTAAGGGACTAGCGGGAGCGGCGGGTGATACGCAGTATTTT
TRBJ1-4 | - | TRBV7-9 | - | 14 | CASSSRFLEEKLFF | TGTGCCAGCAGCTCGCGATTCCTCGAGGAAAAACTGTTTTTT
TRBJ2-1 | - | TRBV6-5 | - | 15 | CASSGGPSSYNEQFF | TGTGCCAGCAGCGGGGGGCCGAGCTCCTACAATGAGCAGTTCTTC
TRBJ2-7 | - | TRBV6-5 | - | 14 | CASSPQGRSYEQYF | TGTGCCAGCAGTCCACAGGGAAGGTCCTACGAGCAGTACTTC
TRBJ2-5 | - | TRBV18 | - | 15 | CASSPPTVPQETQYF | TGTGCCAGCTCACCGCCGACTGTCCCGCAAGAGACCCAGTACTTC
TRBJ2-1 | TRBD2 | TRBV14 | - | 15 | CASRLRTSDYNEQFF | TGTGCCAGCAGACTAAGAACTAGCGACTACAATGAGCAGTTCTTC
TRBJ2-7 | TRBD2 | TRBV19 | - | 16 | CASPQSTSGFTYEQYF | TGTGCCAGTCCCCAGTCGACTAGCGGGTTCACCTACGAGCAGTACTTC
TRBJ1-3 | TRBD1 | TRBV6-1 | - | 16 | CASSEGTVRTGNTIYF | TGTGCCAGCAGCGAAGGGACAGTGAGGACTGGAAACACCATATATTTT
TRBJ1-1 | - | TRBV4-2 | many | 17 | CASSQRQGFGGNTEAFF | TGTGCCAGCAGCCAACGTCAGGGGTTTGGGGGGAACACTGAAGCTTTCTTT
TRBJ1-3 | TRBD1 | TRBV2 | - | 14 | CASSVTGTGNTIYF | TGTGCCAGCAGCGTGACAGGGACAGGAAACACCATATATTTT
TRBJ1-2 | TRBD1 | TRBV6-5 | - | 14 | CASNLDRGNYGYTF | TGTGCCAGCAATCTGGACAGGGGCAACTATGGCTACACCTTC
TRBJ1-1 | TRBD1 | TRBV9 | - | 16 | CASSVGLGTGETEAFF | TGTGCCAGCAGCGTAGGATTGGGGACAGGGGAAACTGAAGCTTTCTTT
TRBJ1-4 | TRBD1 | TRBV29-1 | few | 14 | CSVETGGVNEKLFF | TGCAGCGTTGAAACAGGGGGCGTGAATGAAAAACTGTTTTTT
TRBJ2-7 | TRBD2 | TRBV2 | once | 15 | CASSGGTSGPYEQYF | TGTGCCAGCAGTGGCGGGACTAGCGGGCCCTACGAGCAGTACTTC
TRBJ1-3 | - | TRBV28 | - | 16 | CASSSVRANSGNTIYF | TGTGCCAGCAGTTCGGTCAGGGCGAACTCTGGAAACACCATATATTTT